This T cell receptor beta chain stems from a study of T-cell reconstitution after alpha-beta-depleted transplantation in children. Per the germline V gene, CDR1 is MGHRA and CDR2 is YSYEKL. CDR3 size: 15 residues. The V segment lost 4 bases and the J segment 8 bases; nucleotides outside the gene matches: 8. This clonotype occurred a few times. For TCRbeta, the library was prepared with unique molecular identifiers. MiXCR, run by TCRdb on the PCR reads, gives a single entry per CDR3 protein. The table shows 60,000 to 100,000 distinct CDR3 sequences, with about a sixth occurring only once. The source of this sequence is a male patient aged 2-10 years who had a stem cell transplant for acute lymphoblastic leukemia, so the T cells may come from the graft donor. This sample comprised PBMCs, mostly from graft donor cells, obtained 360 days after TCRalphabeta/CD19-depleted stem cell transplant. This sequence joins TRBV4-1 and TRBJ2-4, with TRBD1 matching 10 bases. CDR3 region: CASSPGQGVRDIQYF. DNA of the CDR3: TGCGCCAGCAGCCCTGGACAGGGGGTGAGGGACATTCAGTACTTC.